This T cell receptor (beta chain) was sequenced in a study of control samples from healthy donors and cancer patients. Between the trimmed V and J ends, which lost 4 bases and 2 bases, there was a span of 15 bases. The CDR3 covers 16 residues. CDR1 KGHDR and CDR2 SFDVKD come from the germline V gene. Sequencing was performed with immunoSEQ multiplex PCR; in TCRdb, only in-frame clones are kept and a portion is missing. Seen here are some 120,000 clones, less than 95% observed once, and the top ten hold 8.5% to 10%. The clonotype was recovered from a man between 18 and 29 years old in good health. J is TRBJ2-3 and V is TRBV24-1; D gene unclear. Sequencing was carried out using blood. The CDR3 region has the DNA TGTGCCACCAGTGAAAGTCGAGCCAGTGACACAGATACGCAGTATTTT. It codes for CATSESRASDTDTQYF.